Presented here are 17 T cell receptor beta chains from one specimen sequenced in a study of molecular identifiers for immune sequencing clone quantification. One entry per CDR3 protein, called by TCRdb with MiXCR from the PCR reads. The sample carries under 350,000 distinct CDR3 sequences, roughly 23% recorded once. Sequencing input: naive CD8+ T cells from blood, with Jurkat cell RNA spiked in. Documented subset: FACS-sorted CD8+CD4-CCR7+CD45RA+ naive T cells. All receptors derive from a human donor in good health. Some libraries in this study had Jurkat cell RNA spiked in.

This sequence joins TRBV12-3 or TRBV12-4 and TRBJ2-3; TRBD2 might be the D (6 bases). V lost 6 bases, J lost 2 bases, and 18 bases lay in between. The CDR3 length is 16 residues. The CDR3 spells CASSTRDLVSTDTQYF. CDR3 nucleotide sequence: TGTGCCAGCAGCACCAGGGACTTAGTGTCCACAGATACGCAGTATTTT.

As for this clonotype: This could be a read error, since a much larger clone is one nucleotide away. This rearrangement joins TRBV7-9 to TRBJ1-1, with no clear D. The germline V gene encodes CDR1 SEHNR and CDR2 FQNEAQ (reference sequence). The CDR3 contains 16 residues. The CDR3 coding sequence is TGTGCCGGCAGCTTAGCGGGAAGATCCCCGAACACTGAAGCTTTCTTT. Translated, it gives CAGSLAGRSPNTEAFF.

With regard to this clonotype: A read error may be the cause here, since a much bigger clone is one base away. The CDR3 nucleotides read TGTGTCTGGAGTGATATTAAGGGGTATACTGAAGCTTTCTTT. Residues: CVWSDIKGYTEAFF. The rearrangement links TRBV30 to TRBJ1-1, with D possibly matching TRBD1 (5 bases). This CDR3 spans 14 amino acids. Looked up from germline, CDR1 is GTSNPN and CDR2 is SVGIG (reference sequence). The full variable domain, with the rest looked up from reference TRBV30 and TRBJ1-1, is SQTIHQWPATLVQPVGSPLSLECTVEGTSNPNLYWYRQAAGRGLQLLFYSVGIGQISSEVPQNLSASRPQDRQFILSSKKLLLSDSGFYLCVWSDIKGYTEAFFGQGTRLTVV.

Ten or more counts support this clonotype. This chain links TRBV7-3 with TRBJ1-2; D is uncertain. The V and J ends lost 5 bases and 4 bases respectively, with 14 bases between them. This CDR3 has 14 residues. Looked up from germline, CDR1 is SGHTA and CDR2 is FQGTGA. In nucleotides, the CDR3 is TGTGCCAGCAGCCCCTCTGAAGCCCCCTATGGCTACACCTTC. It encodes CASSPSEAPYGYTF.

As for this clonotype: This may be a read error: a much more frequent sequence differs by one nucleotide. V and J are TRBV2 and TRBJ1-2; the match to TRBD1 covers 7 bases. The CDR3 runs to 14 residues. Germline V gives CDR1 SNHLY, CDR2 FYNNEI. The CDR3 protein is CASSPRTGYYGHTF. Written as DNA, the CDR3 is TGTGCCAGCAGTCCCCGGACAGGTTATTATGGCCACACCTTC.

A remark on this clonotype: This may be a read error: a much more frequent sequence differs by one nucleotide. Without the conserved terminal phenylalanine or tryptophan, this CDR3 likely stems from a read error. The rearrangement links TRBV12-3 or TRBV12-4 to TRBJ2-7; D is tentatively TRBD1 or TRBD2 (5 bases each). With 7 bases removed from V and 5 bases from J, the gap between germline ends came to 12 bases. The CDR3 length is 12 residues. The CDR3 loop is CASTLGTNEQYL. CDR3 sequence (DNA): TGTGCCAGCACCCTGGGGACGAACGAGCAGTACCTC.

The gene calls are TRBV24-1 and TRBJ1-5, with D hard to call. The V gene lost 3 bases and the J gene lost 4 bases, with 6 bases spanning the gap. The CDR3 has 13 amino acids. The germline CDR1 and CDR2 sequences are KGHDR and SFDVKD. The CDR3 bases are TGTGCCACCAGTGATAATACTAATCAGCCCCAGCATTTT. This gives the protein CATSDNTNQPQHF.

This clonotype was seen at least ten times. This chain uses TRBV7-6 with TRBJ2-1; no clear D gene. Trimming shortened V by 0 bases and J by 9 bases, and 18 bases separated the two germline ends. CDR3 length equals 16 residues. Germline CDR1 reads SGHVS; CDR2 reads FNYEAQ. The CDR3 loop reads CASSLAPGSGRGEQFF. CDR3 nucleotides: TGTGCCAGCAGCTTAGCGCCCGGGTCCGGGCGTGGTGAGCAGTTCTTC.

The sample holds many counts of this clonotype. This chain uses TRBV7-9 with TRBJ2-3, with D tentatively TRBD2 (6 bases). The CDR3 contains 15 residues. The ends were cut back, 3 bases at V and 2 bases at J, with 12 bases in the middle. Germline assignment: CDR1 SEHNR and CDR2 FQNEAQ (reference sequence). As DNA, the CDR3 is TGTGCCAGCAGCTTTTTTGCGGGACCCACAGATACGCAGTATTTT. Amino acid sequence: CASSFFAGPTDTQYF.

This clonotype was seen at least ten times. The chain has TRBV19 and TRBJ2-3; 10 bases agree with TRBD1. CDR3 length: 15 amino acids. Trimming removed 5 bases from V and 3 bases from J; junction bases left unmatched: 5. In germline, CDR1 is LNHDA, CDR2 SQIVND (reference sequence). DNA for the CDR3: TGTGCCAGTAGTCCCCGGACAGGGGGGACAGATACGCAGTATTTT. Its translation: CASSPRTGGTDTQYF.

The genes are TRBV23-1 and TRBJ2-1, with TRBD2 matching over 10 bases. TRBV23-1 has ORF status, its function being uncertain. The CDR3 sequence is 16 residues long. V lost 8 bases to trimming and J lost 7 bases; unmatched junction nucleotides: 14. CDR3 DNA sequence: TGCGCCAGCGTAATTCGAATAGCGGGGGGCCGGAATGAGCAGTTCTTC. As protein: CASVIRIAGGRNEQFF.

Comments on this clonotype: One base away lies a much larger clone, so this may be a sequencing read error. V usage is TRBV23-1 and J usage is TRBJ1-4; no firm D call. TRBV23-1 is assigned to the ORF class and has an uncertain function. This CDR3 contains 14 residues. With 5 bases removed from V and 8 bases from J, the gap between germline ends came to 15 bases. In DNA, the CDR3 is TGCGCCAGCAGTATGCCGGAGGAAGCGGAAAAACTGTTTTTT. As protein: CASSMPEEAEKLFF.

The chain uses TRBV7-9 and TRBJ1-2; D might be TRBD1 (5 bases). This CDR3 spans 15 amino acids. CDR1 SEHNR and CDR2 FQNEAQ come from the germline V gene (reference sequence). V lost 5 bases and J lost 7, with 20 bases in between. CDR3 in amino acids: CASSQRGQGLSGYTF. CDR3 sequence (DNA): TGTGCCAGCAGCCAGAGGGGTCAGGGACTGAGTGGCTACACCTTC.

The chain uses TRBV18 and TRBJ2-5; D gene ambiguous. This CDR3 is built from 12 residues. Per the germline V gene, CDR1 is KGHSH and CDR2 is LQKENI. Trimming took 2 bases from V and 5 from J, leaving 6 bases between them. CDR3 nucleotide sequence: TGTGCCAGCTCACCAGGCCAGGAGACCCAGTACTTC. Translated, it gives CASSPGQETQYF.

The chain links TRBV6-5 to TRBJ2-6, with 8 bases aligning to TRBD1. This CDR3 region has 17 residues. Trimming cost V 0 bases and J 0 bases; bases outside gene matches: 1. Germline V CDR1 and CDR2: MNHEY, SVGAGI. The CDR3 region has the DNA TGTGCCAGCAGTTACTCGGACAGGGTCTCTGGGGCCAACGTCCTGACTTTC. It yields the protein CASSYSDRVSGANVLTF.

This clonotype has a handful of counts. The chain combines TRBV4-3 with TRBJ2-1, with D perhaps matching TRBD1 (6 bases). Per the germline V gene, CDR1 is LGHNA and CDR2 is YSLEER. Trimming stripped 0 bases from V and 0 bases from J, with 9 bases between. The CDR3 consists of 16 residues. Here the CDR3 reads CASSQDRRGSYNEQFF. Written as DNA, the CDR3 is TGCGCCAGCAGCCAAGACCGCAGGGGCTCCTACAATGAGCAGTTCTTC.

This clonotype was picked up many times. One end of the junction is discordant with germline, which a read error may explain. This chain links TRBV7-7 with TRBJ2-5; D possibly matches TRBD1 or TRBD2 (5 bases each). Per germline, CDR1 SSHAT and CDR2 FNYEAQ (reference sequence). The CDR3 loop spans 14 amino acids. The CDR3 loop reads CASSRGEYQETQYF. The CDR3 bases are TGTGCTAGCAGCCGAGGGGAGTACCAAGAGACCCAGTACTTC.